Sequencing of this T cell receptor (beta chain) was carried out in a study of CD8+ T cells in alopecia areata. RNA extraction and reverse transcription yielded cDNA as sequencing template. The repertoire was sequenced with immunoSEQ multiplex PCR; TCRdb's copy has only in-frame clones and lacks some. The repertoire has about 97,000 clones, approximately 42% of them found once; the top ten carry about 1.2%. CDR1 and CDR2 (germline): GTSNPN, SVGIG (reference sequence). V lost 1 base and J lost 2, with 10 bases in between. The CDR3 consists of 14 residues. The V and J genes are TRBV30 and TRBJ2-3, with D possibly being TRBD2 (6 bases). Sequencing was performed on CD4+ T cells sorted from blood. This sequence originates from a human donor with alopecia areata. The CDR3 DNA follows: TGTGCCTGGAGTGGAGAACTAGCCACAGATACGCAGTATTTT. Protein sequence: CAWSGELATDTQYF.